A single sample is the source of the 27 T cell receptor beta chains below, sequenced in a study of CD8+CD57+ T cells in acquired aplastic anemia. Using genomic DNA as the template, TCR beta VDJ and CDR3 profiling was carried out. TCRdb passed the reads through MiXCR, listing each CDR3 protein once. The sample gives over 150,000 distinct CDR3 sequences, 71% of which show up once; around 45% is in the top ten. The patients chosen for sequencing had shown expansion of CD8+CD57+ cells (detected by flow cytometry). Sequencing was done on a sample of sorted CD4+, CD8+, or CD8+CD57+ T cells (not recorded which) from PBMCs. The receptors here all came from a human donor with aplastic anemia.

The CDR3 loop reads CSALVETQYF. The CDR3 region has the DNA TGCAGTGCGCTAGTGGAGACCCAGTACTTC. This chain uses TRBV20-1 with TRBJ2-5; D uncertain. The CDR3 is 10 residues long. The germline V and J ends were trimmed by 6 bases and 5 bases, with 7 bases remaining between them. CDR1 and CDR2 from the germline V gene are DFQATT and SNEGSKA (reference sequence).

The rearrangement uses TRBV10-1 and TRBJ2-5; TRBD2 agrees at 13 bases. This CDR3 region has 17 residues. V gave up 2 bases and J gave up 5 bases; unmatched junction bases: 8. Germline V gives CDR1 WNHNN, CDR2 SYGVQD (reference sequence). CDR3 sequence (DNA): TGCGCCAGCAGTGAGCGTTTCGGGACTAGCGGGAAGGAGACCCAGTACTTC. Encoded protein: CASSERFGTSGKETQYF.

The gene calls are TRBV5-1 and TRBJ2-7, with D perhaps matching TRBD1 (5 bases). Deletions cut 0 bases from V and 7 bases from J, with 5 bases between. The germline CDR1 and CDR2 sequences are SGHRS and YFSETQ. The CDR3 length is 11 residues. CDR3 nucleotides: TGCGCCAGCAGCTTGGGGACAGAGCAGTACTTC. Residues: CASSLGTEQYF.

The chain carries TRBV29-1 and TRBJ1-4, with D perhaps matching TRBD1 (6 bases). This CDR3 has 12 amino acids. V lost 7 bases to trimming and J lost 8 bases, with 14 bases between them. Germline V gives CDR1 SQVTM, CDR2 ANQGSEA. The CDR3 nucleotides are TGCAGCGCTGCTCTGGGGGCGGAAAAACTGTTTTTT. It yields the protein CSAALGAEKLFF.

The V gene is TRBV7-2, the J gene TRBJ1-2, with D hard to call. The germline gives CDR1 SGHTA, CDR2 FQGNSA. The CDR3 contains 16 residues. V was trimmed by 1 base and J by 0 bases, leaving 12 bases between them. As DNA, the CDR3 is TGTGCCAGCAGCTTAGGATACTCGAACACTAACTATGGCTACACCTTC. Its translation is CASSLGYSNTNYGYTF. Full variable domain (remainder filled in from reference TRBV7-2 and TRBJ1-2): GAGVSQSPSNKVTEKGKDVELRCDPISGHTALYWYRQSLGQGLEFLIYFQGNSAPDKSGLPSDRFSAERTGGSVSTLTIQRTQQEDSAVYLCASSLGYSNTNYGYTFGSGTRLTVV.

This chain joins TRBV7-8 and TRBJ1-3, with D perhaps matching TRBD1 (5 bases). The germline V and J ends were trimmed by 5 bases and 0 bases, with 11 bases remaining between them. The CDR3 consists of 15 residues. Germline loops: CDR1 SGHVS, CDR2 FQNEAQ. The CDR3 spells CASSPGRISGNTIYF. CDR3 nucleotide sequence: TGTGCCAGCAGCCCGGGACGCATCTCTGGAAACACCATATATTTT.

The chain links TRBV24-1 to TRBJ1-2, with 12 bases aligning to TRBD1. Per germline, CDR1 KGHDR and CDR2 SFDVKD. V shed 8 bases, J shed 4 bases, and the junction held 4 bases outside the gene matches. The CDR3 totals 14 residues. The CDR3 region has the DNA TGTGCCACCAAGGGACAGGGGGCTTCCTATGGCTACACCTTC. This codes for CATKGQGASYGYTF.

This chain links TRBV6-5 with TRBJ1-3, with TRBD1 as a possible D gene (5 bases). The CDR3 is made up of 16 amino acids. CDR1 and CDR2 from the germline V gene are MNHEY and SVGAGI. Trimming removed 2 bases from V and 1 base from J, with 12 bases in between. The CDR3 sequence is CASSYQDTTSGNTIYF. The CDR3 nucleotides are TGTGCCAGCAGTTACCAGGACACCACATCTGGAAACACCATATATTTT.

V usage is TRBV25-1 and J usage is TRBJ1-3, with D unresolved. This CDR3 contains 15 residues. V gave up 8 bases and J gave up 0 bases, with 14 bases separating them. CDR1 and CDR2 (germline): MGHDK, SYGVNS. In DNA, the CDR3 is TGTGCCAGCCGAGAAGCGGGGAGCTCTGGAAACACCATATATTTT. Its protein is CASREAGSSGNTIYF.

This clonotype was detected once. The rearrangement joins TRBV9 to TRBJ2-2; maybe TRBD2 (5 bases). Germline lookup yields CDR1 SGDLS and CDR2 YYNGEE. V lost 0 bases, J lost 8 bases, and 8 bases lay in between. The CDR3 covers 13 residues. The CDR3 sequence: CASSVGWRGELFF. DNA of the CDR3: TGTGCCAGCAGCGTAGGGTGGAGGGGGGAGCTGTTTTTT.

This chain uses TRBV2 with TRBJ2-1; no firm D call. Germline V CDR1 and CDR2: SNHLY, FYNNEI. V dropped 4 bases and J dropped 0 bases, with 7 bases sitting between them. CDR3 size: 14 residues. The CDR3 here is CASSGRSSYNEQFF. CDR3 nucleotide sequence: TGTGCCAGCAGTGGACGCAGCTCCTACAATGAGCAGTTCTTC.

CDR3 coding DNA: TGTGCCAGCAGTGACTTAGCGGGGGAAGGCGGGGAGCTGTTTTTT. Amino acids: CASSDLAGEGGELFF. The chain is built from TRBV6-4 and TRBJ2-2, with 9 bases that match TRBD2. This CDR3 is built from 15 residues. Germline V lookup: CDR1 MRHNA, CDR2 SNTAGT. V was pared by 1 base and J by 7 bases, with 4 bases of the junction left unmatched.

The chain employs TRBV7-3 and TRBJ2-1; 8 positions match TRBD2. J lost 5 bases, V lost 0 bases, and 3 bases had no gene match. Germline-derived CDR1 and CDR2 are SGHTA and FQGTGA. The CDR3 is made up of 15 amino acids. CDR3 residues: CASSLTALADNEQFF. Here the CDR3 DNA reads TGTGCCAGCAGCTTAACGGCACTAGCGGACAATGAGCAGTTCTTC.

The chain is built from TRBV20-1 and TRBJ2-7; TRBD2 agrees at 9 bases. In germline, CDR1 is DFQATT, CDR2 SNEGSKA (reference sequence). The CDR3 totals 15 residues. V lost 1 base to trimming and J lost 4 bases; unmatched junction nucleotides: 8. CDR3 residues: CSARGDSGSGYEQYF. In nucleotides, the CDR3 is TGCAGTGCTAGAGGGGATAGCGGGAGTGGGTACGAGCAGTACTTC.

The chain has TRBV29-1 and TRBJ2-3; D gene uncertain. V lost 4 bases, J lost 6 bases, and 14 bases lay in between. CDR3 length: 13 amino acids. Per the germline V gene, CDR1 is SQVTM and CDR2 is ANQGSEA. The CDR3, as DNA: TGCAGCGTTGGAGGTGTCTCAGACGATACGCAGTATTTT. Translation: CSVGGVSDDTQYF.

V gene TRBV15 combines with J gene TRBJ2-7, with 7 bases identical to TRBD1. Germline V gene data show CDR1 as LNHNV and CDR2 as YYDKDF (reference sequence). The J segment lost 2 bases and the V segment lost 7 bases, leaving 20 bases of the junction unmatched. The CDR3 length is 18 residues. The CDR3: CATTHLPPVGTDPYEQYF. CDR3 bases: TGTGCCACCACCCATCTCCCGCCAGTAGGGACAGACCCCTACGAGCAGTACTTC.

The CDR3: CATSGRLAETQYF. For the CDR3, the DNA is TGTGCCACCAGCGGCCGACTAGCGGAGACCCAGTACTTC. This chain connects TRBV15 to TRBJ2-5, with TRBD2 matching over 8 bases. The V gene's germline CDR1 is LNHNV and CDR2 YYDKDF (reference sequence). The trim removed 5 bases at V and 5 bases at J, leaving 4 bases unmatched. The CDR3 is 13 residues long.

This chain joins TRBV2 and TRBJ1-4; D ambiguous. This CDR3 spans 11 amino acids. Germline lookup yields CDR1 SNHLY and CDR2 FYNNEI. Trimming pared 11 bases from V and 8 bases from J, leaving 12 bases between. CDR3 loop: CASLGREKLFF. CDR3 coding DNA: TGTGCCTCCCTCGGTCGAGAAAAACTGTTTTTT.

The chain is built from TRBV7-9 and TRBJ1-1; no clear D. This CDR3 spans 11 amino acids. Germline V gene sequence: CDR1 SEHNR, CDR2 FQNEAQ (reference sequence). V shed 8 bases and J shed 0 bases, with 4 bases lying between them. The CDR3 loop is CASEMNTEAFF. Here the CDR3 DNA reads TGTGCCAGCGAGATGAACACTGAAGCTTTCTTT. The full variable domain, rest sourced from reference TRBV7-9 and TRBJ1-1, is DTGVSQNPRHKITKRGQNVTFRCDPISEHNRLYWYRQTLGQGPEFLTYFQNEAQLEKSRLLSDRFSAERPKGSFSTLEIQRTEQGDSAMYLCASEMNTEAFFGQGTRLTVV.

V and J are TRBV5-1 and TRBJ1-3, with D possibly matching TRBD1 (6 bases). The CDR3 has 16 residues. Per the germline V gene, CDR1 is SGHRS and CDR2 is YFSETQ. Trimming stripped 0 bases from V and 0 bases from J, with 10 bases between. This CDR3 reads CASSLDRDVSGNTIYF. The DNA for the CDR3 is TGCGCCAGCAGCTTGGACAGGGATGTCTCTGGAAACACCATATATTTT.

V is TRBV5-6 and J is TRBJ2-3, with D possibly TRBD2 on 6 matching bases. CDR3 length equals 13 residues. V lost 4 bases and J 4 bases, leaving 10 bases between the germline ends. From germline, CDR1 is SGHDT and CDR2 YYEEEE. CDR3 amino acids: CASSATSSDTQYF. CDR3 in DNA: TGTGCCAGCAGCGCAACTAGCTCAGATACGCAGTATTTT.

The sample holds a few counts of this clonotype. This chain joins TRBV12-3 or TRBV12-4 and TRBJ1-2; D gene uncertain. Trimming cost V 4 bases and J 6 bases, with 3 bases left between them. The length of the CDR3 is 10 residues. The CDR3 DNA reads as TGTGCCAGCAGTTCCAATGGCTACACCTTC. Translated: CASSSNGYTF.

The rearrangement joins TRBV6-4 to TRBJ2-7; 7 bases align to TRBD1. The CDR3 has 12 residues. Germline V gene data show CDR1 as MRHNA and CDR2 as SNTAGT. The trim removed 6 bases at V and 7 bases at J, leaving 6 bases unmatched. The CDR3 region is CASSGTAQEQYF. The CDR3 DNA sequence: TGTGCCAGCAGCGGGACAGCTCAAGAGCAGTACTTC.

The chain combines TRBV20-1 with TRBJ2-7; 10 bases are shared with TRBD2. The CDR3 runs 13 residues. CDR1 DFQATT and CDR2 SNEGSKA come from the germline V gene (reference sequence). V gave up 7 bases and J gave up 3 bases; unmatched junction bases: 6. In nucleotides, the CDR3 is TGCAGTGTCCCGGGACTAGCGAGCTACGAGCAGTACTTC. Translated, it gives CSVPGLASYEQYF.

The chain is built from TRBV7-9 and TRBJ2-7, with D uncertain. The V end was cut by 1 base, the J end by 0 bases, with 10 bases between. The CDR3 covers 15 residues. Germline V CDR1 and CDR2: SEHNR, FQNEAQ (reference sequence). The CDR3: CASSLVSAASYEQYF. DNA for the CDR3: TGTGCCAGCAGCTTAGTTTCGGCAGCCTCCTACGAGCAGTACTTC. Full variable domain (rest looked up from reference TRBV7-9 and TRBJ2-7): DTGVSQNPRHKITKRGQNVTFRCDPISEHNRLYWYRQTLGQGPEFLTYFQNEAQLEKSRLLSDRFSAERPKGSFSTLEIQRTEQGDSAMYLCASSLVSAASYEQYFGPGTRLTVT.

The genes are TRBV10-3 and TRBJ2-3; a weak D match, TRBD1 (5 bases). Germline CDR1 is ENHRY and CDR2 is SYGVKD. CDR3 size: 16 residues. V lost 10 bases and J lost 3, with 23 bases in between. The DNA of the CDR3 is TGTGCCACCACAACGCCGGGTCAGGGTCTGACAGATACGCAGTATTTT. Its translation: CATTTPGQGLTDTQYF.

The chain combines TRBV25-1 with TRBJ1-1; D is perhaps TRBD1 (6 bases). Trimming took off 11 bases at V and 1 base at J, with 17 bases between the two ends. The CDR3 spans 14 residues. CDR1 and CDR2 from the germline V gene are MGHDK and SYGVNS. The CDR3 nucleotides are TGTGCCGCTCGGGGGCGGGGAGCGAACACTGAAGCTTTCTTT. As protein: CAARGRGANTEAFF. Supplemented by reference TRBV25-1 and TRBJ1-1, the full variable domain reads EADIYQTPRYLVIGTGKKITLECSQTMGHDKMYWYQQDPGMELHLIHYSYGVNSTEKGDLSSESTVSRIRTEHFPLTLESARPSHTSQYLCAARGRGANTEAFFGQGTRLTVV.